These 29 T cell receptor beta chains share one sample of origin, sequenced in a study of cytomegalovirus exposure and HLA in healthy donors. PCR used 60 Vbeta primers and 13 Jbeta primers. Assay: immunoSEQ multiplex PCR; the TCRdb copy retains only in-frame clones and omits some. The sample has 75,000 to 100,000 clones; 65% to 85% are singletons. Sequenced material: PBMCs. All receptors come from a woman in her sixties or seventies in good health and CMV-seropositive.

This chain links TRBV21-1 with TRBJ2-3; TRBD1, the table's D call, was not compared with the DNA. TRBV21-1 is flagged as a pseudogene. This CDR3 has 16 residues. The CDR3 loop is CASDLNRSLTADTQYF. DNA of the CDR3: TGTGCCAGCGACCTCAACAGGTCCCTTACCGCAGATACGCAGTATTTT.

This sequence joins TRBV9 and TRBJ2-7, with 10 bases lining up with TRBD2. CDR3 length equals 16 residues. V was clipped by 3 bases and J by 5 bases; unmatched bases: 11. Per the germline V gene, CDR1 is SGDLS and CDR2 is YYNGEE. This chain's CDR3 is CASSAGAGGPVHEQYF. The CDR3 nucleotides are TGTGCCAGCAGCGCGGGAGCGGGAGGGCCTGTCCACGAGCAGTACTTC.

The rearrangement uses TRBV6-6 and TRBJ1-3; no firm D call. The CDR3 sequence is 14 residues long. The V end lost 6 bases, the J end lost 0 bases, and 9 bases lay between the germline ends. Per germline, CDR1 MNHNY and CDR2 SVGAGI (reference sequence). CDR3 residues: CASRQQTSGNTIYF. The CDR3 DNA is TGTGCCAGCAGACAACAAACCTCTGGAAACACCATATATTTT.

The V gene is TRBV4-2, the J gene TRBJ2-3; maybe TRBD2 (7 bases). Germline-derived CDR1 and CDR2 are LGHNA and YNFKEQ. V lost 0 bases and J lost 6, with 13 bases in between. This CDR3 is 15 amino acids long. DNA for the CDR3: TGTGCCAGCAGCCAAGATGGGGGGGGCCCCGATACGCAGTATTTT. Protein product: CASSQDGGGPDTQYF.

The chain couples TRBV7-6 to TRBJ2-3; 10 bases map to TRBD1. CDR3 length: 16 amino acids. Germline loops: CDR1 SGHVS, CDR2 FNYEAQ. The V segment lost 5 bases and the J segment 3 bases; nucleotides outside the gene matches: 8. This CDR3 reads CASSNIGTGVTDTQYF. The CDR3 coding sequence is TGTGCCAGCAGCAACATTGGGACAGGGGTAACAGATACGCAGTATTTT.

CDR3: CASSRDRGYTF. The CDR3 DNA sequence: TGTGCCAGCAGTCGGGACAGGGGCTACACCTTC. The rearrangement links TRBV2 to TRBJ1-2; 8 bases line up with TRBD1. This CDR3 has 11 amino acids. The V segment lost 5 bases and the J segment 8 bases; nucleotides outside the gene matches: 1. From germline, CDR1 is SNHLY and CDR2 FYNNEI.

This chain's CDR3 is CASAGQGNGYTF. CDR3 bases: TGTGCCAGCGCGGGACAGGGGAATGGCTACACCTTC. The V and J genes are TRBV28 and TRBJ1-2, with TRBD1 matching 10 bases. Losses at the gene ends were 8 bases for V and 6 bases for J; bases not matched to a gene: 3. CDR1 is MDHEN and CDR2 is SYDVKM in the germline V gene. The CDR3 totals 12 residues.

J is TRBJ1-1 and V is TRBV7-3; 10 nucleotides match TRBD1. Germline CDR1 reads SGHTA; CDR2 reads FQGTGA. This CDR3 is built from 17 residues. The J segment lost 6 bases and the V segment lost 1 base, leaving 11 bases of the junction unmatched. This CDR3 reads CASSLKPGGQGTAEAFF. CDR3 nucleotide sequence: TGTGCCAGCAGCTTAAAGCCCGGGGGACAGGGGACCGCTGAAGCTTTCTTT.

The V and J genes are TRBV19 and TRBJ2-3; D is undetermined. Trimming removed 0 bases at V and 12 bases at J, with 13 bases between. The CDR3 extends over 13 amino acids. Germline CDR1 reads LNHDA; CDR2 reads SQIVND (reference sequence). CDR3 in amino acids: CASSIDFAGRQYF. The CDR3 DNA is TGTGCCAGTAGTATAGATTTCGCAGGCCGACAGTATTTT.

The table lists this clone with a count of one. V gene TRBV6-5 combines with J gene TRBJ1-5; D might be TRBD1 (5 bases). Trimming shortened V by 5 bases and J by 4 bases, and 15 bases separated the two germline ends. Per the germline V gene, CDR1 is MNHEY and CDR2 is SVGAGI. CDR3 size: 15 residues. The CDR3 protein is CASSPAGNLNQPQHF. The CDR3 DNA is TGTGCCAGCAGTCCGGCAGGGAACTTAAATCAGCCCCAGCATTTT.

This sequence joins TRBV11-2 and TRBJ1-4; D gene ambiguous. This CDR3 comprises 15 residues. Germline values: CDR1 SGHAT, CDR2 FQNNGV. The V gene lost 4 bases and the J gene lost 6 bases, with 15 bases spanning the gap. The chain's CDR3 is CASSSTPDFYEKLFF. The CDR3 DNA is TGTGCCAGCAGCTCCACCCCCGACTTTTATGAAAAACTGTTTTTT.

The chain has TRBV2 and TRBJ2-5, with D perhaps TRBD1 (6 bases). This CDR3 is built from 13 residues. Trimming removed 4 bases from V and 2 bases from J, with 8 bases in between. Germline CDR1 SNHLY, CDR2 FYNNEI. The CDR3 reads CASSGGQQETQYF. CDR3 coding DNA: TGTGCCAGCAGTGGAGGACAGCAAGAGACCCAGTACTTC.

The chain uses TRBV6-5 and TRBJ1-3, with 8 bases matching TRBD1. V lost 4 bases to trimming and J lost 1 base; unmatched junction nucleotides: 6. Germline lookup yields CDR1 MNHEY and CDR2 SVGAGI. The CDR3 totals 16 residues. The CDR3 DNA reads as TGTGCCAGCAGTTCCCACAGGGGGAGGTCTGGAAACACCATATATTTT. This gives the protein CASSSHRGRSGNTIYF.

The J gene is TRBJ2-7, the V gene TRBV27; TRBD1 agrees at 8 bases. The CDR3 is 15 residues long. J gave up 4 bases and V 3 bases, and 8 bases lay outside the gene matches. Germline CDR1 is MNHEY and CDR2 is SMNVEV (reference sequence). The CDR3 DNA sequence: TGTGCCAGCAGTTTGAGGACAGGGCGGCTGTACGAGCAGTACTTC. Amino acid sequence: CASSLRTGRLYEQYF.

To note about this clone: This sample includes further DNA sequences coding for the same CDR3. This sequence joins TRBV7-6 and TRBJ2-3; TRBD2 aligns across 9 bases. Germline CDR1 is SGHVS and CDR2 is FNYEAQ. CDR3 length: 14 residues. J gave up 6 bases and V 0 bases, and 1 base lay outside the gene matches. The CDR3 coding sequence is TGTGCCAGCAGCTTAGCTGCGGGAGGGGATACGCAGTATTTT. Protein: CASSLAAGGDTQYF.

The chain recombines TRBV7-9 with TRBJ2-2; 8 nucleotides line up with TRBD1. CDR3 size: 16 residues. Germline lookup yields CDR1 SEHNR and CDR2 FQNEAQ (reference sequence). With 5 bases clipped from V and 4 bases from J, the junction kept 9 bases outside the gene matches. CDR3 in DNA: TGTGCCAGCAGCGGCCCGGACAGGGTGGTCACCGGGGAGCTGTTTTTT. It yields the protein CASSGPDRVVTGELFF.

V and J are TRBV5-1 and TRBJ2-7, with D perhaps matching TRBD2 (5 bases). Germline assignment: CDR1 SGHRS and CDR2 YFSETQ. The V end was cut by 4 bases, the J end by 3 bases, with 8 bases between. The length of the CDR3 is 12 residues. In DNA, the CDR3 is TGCGCCAGCAGCCTTGGAGGCTACGAGCAGTACTTC. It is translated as CASSLGGYEQYF.

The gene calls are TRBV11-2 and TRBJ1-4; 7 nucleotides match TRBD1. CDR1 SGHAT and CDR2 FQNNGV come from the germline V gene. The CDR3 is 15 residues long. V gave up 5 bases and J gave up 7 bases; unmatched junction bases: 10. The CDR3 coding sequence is TGTGCCAGCAGCCCCTCCCGGCCAGGGGGTGAAAAACTGTTTTTT. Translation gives CASSPSRPGGEKLFF. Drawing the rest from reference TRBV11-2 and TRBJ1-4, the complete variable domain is EAGVAQSPRYKIIEKRQSVAFWCNPISGHATLYWYQQILGQGPKLLIQFQNNGVVDDSQLPKDRFSAERLKGVDSTLKIQPAKLEDSAVYLCASSPSRPGGEKLFFGSGTQLSVL.

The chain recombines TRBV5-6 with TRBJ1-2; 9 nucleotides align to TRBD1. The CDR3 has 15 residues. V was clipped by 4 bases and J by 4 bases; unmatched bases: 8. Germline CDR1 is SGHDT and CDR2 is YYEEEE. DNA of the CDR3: TGTGCCAGCAGCCCGAAGGGACAGGGCGGCTATGGCTACACCTTC. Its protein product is CASSPKGQGGYGYTF.

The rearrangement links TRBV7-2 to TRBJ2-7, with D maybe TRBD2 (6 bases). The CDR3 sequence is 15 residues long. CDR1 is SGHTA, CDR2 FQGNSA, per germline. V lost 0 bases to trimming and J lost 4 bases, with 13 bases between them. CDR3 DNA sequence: TGTGCCAGCAGCTTAGCGCTAACCGGAGGGTACGAGCAGTACTTC. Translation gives CASSLALTGGYEQYF.

CDR3 sequence (DNA): TGTGCCAGCAGTTCCCCCGGGACAGGGTCTGAAAAACTGTTTTTT. Encoded protein: CASSSPGTGSEKLFF. This chain joins TRBV28 and TRBJ1-4; 9 positions agree with TRBD1. The junction had 7 bases not matched to a gene; V was cut back by 4 bases and J by 7 bases. The CDR3 covers 15 residues. Germline CDR1 is MDHEN and CDR2 is SYDVKM.

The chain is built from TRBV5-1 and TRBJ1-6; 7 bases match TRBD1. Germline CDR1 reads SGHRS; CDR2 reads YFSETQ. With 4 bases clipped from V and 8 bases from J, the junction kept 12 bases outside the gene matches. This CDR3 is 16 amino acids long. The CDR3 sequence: CASSRTMGTEHSPLHF. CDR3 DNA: TGCGCCAGCAGCCGTACGATGGGGACAGAGCATTCACCCCTCCACTTT.

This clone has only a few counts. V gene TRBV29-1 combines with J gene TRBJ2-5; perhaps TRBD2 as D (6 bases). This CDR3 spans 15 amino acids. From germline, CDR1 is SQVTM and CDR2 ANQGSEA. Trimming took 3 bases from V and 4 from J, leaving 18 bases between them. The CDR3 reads CSVENPGRAGETQYF. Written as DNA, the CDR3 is TGCAGCGTTGAGAACCCGGGTCGAGCGGGAGAGACCCAGTACTTC.

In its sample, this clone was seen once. The DNA of the CDR3 is TGTGCCAGCAGCCTTTCTAACAGGGGCCATAACACCGGGGAGCTGTTTTTT. Its translation is CASSLSNRGHNTGELFF. The V gene is TRBV7-2, the J gene TRBJ2-2; 7 nucleotides agree with TRBD1. CDR1 is SGHTA and CDR2 is FQGNSA in the germline V gene. Trimming cost V 5 bases and J 2 bases; bases outside gene matches: 11. This CDR3 is 17 amino acids long. The complete variable domain, with remaining parts taken from reference TRBV7-2 and TRBJ2-2, reads GAGVSQSPSNKVTEKGKDVELRCDPISGHTALYWYRQSLGQGLEFLIYFQGNSAPDKSGLPSDRFSAERTGGSVSTLTIQRTQQEDSAVYLCASSLSNRGHNTGELFFGEGSRLTVL.

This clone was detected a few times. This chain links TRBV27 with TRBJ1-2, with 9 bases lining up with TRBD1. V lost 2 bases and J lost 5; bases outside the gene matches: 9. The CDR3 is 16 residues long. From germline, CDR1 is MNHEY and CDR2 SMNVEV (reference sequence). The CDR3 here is CASSLRDRADYYGYTF. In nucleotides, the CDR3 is TGTGCCAGCAGTTTAAGGGACAGGGCAGATTATTATGGCTACACCTTC.

The CDR3, as DNA: TGTGCCAGCAGCTTAGGACAGGGGGCGCAGGCTGAGCAGTTCTTC. This sequence encodes CASSLGQGAQAEQFF. The rearrangement links TRBV7-3 to TRBJ2-1; 11 bases align to TRBD1. The CDR3 runs 15 residues. V shed 2 bases, J shed 9 bases, and the junction held 6 bases outside the gene matches. Germline CDR1 reads SGHTA; CDR2 reads FQGTGA.

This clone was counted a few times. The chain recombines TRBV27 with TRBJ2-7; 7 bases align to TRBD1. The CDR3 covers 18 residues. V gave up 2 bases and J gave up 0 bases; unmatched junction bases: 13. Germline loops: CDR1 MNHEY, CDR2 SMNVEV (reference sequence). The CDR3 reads CASSLTGLVAGGSYEQYF. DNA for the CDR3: TGTGCCAGCAGTTTAACGGGCTTGGTGGCAGGGGGCTCCTACGAGCAGTACTTC.

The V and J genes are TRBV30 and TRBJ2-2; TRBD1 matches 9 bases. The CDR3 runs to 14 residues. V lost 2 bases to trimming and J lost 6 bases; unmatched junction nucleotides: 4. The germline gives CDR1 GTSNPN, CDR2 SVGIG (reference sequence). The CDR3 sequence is CAWSPTGGAGELFF. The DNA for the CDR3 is TGTGCCTGGAGTCCGACAGGGGGGGCCGGGGAGCTGTTTTTT.

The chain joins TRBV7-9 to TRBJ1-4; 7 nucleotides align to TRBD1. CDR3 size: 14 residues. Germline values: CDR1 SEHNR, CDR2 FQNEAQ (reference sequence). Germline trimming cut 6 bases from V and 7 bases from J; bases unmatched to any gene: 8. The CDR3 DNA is TGTGCCAGCAGATCGACAGGGCTGGGTGAAAAACTGTTTTTT. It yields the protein CASRSTGLGEKLFF. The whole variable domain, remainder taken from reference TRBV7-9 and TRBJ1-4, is DTGVSQNPRHKITKRGQNVTFRCDPISEHNRLYWYRQTLGQGPEFLTYFQNEAQLEKSRLLSDRFSAERPKGSFSTLEIQRTEQGDSAMYLCASRSTGLGEKLFFGSGTQLSVL.